This entry is about one T cell receptor delta chain. This clone's antigen is unknown. A read error is likely here: a far larger clone is one base away. The sample comes from a study of delta chains in infants with herpesvirus infections (dated by TCRdb to about 2023). As for the study more broadly: The study prospectively followed a Ugandan infant birth cohort from birth to characterize gammadelta T cell responses to primary cytomegalovirus (CMV) infection. gammadelta TCRs were sequenced from PBMC of fewer than 20 CMV-infected infants (one congenitally infected) and several CMV-uninfected infants with enough sample available. Blood samples from the infants were grouped into approximate ages of 1.5, 4, 8 and 12 months. The previously published Belgian fetal and cord blood gammadelta TCR data were not generated in this cohort and were added only for comparison. The study searched for a public fetal Vdelta1/Vgamma8 gammadelta TCR clonotype in infants who acquired CMV infection after birth.

Here is what the overall study found, with its caveats: Detection of the public clonotype was limited to the first time point after infection, and the public clonotype was not found in uninfected infants or in infants infected after 120 days. Limitations noted by the authors included a small sample size and a lack of race- or environment-matched controls, because nearly all Ugandans acquire CMV before adulthood. The public Vdelta1 clonotype was detected in 4 of 18 CMV-infected infants, namely three infected postnatally before 120 days of age and the congenitally infected infant. In CMV-uninfected infants, the public clonotype might still exist at levels below the detection limit. Public-clonotype frequency among Vdelta1 cells appeared to correlate inversely with age at infection and decayed rapidly, seemingly not persisting beyond around 9 weeks.

In Kampala, Uganda, pregnant women receiving prenatal care were recruited and their infants were enrolled, and documentation of maternal HIV status was required. Home visits to families took place weekly, and collection of infant clinical information, oral swabs and peripheral blood began at 6 weeks of age and was repeated every 4 months after that. Blood was collected in heparin tubes, and PBMC were isolated by Ficoll-Paque density gradient centrifugation and cryopreserved. The germline V gene sets CDR1 to TSWWSYY and CDR2 to QGS. Germline trimming amounts to 2 bases on V and 1 base on J, with 23 as the count of junction bases outside the gene matches. The CDR3 contains 23 residues, cysteine and phenylalanine counted. Left in the record is the CDR3 DNA by itself, 69 bases read in frame from the first base. Libraries were prepared through RT-PCR. To generate TCR cDNA, RNA from PBMC was reverse transcribed using SuperScript II together with primers specific for the gamma chain and the delta chain. cDNA was purified with AMPure XP beads, amplified, and indexed with Illumina adapters using the Nextera XT Index Kit. An Illumina MiSeq with a V2 300-cycle kit was used to sequence the gammadelta TCR libraries. As for the original processing: Using MiXCR v2.1.12, CDR3 sequences were assembled, and reads were mapped onto D, J and V genes obtained from GenBank. VDJtools v1.2.1 was used to perform repertoire analyses of the CDR3 clonotypes. Clonotypes were called again by TCRdb from the public reads via CATT, and duplicate nucleotide sequences were then merged into one entry. TCRdb assigned the V and J calls; the authors' analysis was not used. This sample gives about 130 delta-chain clones in total; 9.5% to 15% of them show up just once. Clones ranked in the top ten supply around two thirds of the sample.

This TCR came from a human donor who was a Ugandan infant, either HIV-exposed or HIV-unexposed (not recorded which). The chain is assembled from TRDV1 and TRDJ1, with 12 middle bases fitting TRDD3. Sequencing was performed on peripheral blood, taken at time point 3 of longitudinal follow-up. The sequence in DNA is TGTGCTCTTGGGGAATGCCACACTGGGGGATACCTCGCAGCCTCTCGGGGCACCGATAAACTCATCTTT. It is translated as CALGECHTGGYLAASRGTDKLIF.